These 24 T cell receptor beta chains originate from one sample sequenced in a study of blood T cells in healthy people across ages. Alongside a J-beta primer mix, a sample-barcoded 5' primer served in a second PCR lasting roughly 7 to 11 cycles. Using its own MiXCR run on the 5' RACE reads, TCRdb lists one record per CDR3 protein. This sample has about 1,400,000 distinct CDR3 sequences, with 59% found just once. The sample taken for sequencing was blood. The receptors here all came from a man aged 18 to 29 in good health.

The V gene is TRBV7-2, the J gene TRBJ1-5; D is unresolved. CDR1 and CDR2 from the germline V gene are SGHTA and FQGNSA. This CDR3 is 15 amino acids long. V lost 2 bases and J lost 0, with 8 bases in between. CDR3 sequence (DNA): TGTGCCAGCAGCTTATTGCTTTATAGCAATCAGCCCCAGCATTTT. It is translated as CASSLLLYSNQPQHF.

The chain is built from TRBV7-9 and TRBJ2-7; 11 bases are a match to TRBD1. Germline-derived CDR1 and CDR2 are SEHNR and FQNEAQ (reference sequence). This CDR3 region has 16 residues. The V and J ends lost 5 bases and 2 bases, in that order; junction bases with no gene match: 8. The CDR3 DNA follows: TGTGCCAGCAGCCATCCCGGACAGGGGGCACCCTACGAGCAGTACTTC. Its protein product is CASSHPGQGAPYEQYF.

This clonotype showed up just a few times. The chain employs TRBV20-1 and TRBJ2-7; D possibly corresponds to TRBD2 (5 bases). CDR1 is DFQATT and CDR2 is SNEGSKA in the germline V gene (reference sequence). V lost 3 bases and J 7 bases, leaving 13 bases between the germline ends. CDR3 length: 12 residues. The CDR3 coding sequence is TGCAGTGCTAGCCTCTATTCGGGGGAGCAGTACTTC. This translates into CSASLYSGEQYF.

This clonotype has a handful of counts. V is TRBV12-3 or TRBV12-4 and J is TRBJ1-2, with 8 bases fitting TRBD1. The CDR3 runs to 12 residues. V dropped 7 bases and J dropped 4; count of bases not matched to a gene: 2. The CDR3 protein is CASTGTGYGYTF. The CDR3 nucleotides are TGTGCCAGCACCGGGACAGGCTATGGCTACACCTTC.

This clonotype was observed a handful of times. The V call is TRBV9, the J call TRBJ2-7; the D gene could be TRBD1 or TRBD2 (5 bases each). V shed 3 bases and J shed 7 bases, with 23 bases lying between them. This CDR3 spans 16 amino acids. Germline V gene sequence: CDR1 SGDLS, CDR2 YYNGEE. CDR3 region: CASSGSPGRGRVEQYF. CDR3 DNA sequence: TGTGCCAGCAGCGGGTCTCCGGGACGGGGAAGGGTAGAGCAGTACTTC.

V is TRBV24-1 and J is TRBJ2-1; TRBD1 matches at 9 bases. The germline gives CDR1 KGHDR, CDR2 SFDVKD. CDR3 length equals 12 residues. The V gene end was trimmed by 4 bases and the J gene end by 15 bases; junction bases not matched to a gene: 6. The CDR3 DNA sequence: TGTGCCACCAGTGACACCGGGACAGGGCGGTTCTTC. It specifies CATSDTGTGRFF.

The V and J genes are TRBV9 and TRBJ2-3, with TRBD2 matching 7 bases. V was clipped by 3 bases and J by 2 bases; unmatched bases: 6. The germline V gene encodes CDR1 SGDLS and CDR2 YYNGEE. The CDR3 is 15 amino acids. The CDR3 reads CASSALAAHTDTQYF. The CDR3 DNA reads as TGTGCCAGCAGCGCCCTAGCGGCCCACACAGATACGCAGTATTTT.

This clonotype was found once. The V call is TRBV12-3 or TRBV12-4, the J call TRBJ1-2, with D uncertain. The V end lost 7 bases, the J end lost 6 bases, and 15 bases lay between the germline ends. CDR3 size: 13 residues. The CDR3 here is CASTIQVGNGYTF. As DNA, the CDR3 is TGTGCCAGCACGATCCAGGTGGGGAATGGCTACACCTTC.

The J gene is TRBJ2-1, the V gene TRBV10-2; D is ambiguous. This CDR3 is 16 amino acids long. Germline CDR1 and CDR2: WSHSY and SAAADI. V was trimmed by 0 bases and J by 0 bases, leaving 9 bases between them. The CDR3 sequence is CASSESLTVSYNEQFF. DNA for the CDR3: TGCGCCAGCAGTGAGTCTCTGACCGTCTCCTACAATGAGCAGTTCTTC.

This clonotype was observed a handful of times. The genes are TRBV11-3 and TRBJ2-3; D is uncertain. Germline-derived CDR1 and CDR2 are SGHNT and YENEEA. V lost 5 bases and J 2 bases, leaving 14 bases between the germline ends. This CDR3 comprises 15 residues. DNA of the CDR3: TGTGCCAGCAGCCCCCGTGGAGAAAACACAGATACGCAGTATTTT. Its translation: CASSPRGENTDTQYF.

The gene calls are TRBV24-1 and TRBJ2-1, with 7 bases that match TRBD2. The germline CDR1 and CDR2 sequences are KGHDR and SFDVKD. This CDR3 is 15 amino acids long. V lost 3 bases, J lost 8 bases, and 9 bases stayed unmatched. This CDR3 reads CATSDSGANVDEQFF. In DNA, the CDR3 is TGTGCCACCAGTGATAGCGGGGCTAACGTGGATGAGCAGTTCTTC.

This chain joins TRBV7-8 and TRBJ1-6, with 8 bases that match TRBD1. The length of the CDR3 is 13 residues. Germline loops: CDR1 SGHVS, CDR2 FQNEAQ. The J segment lost 10 bases and the V segment lost 5 bases, leaving 4 bases of the junction unmatched. As DNA, the CDR3 is TGTGCCAGCAGCGACAGGGGTGGATCACCCCTCCACTTT. Translating gives CASSDRGGSPLHF.

This sequence joins TRBV15 and TRBJ1-1, with 8 bases identical to TRBD1. The junction had 9 bases not matched to a gene; V was cut back by 0 bases and J by 6 bases. The CDR3 runs to 16 residues. Looked up from germline, CDR1 is LNHNV and CDR2 is YYDKDF (reference sequence). CDR3 sequence (DNA): TGTGCCACCAGCAGAGACCGGACAGGGATGACCTCTGAAGCTTTCTTT. Residues: CATSRDRTGMTSEAFF.

The J gene is TRBJ2-3, the V gene TRBV11-2; tentatively, D is TRBD2 (6 bases). V lost 5 bases to trimming and J lost 8 bases, with 20 bases between them. This CDR3 has 15 amino acids. From germline, CDR1 is SGHAT and CDR2 FQNNGV. The CDR3 bases are TGTGCCAGCAGCACCCACCCGGGGGAACCTGTTACGCAGTATTTT. Residues: CASSTHPGEPVTQYF. The full variable domain, completed using reference TRBV11-2 and TRBJ2-3, is EAGVAQSPRYKIIEKRQSVAFWCNPISGHATLYWYQQILGQGPKLLIQFQNNGVVDDSQLPKDRFSAERLKGVDSTLKIQPAKLEDSAVYLCASSTHPGEPVTQYFGPGTRLTVL.

The J gene is TRBJ1-1, the V gene TRBV25-1, with TRBD1 matching 8 bases. This CDR3 contains 14 residues. The V segment lost 6 bases and the J segment 4 bases; nucleotides outside the gene matches: 7. Germline CDR1 is MGHDK and CDR2 is SYGVNS. The CDR3 loop is CASSNRGSGTEAFF. The DNA for the CDR3 is TGTGCCAGCAGCAACAGGGGGTCAGGCACTGAAGCTTTCTTT.

The rearrangement uses TRBV27 and TRBJ1-6; 9 bases agree with TRBD1. The CDR3 contains 16 residues. V shed 6 bases, J shed 10 bases, and the junction held 13 bases outside the gene matches. CDR1 and CDR2 (germline): MNHEY, SMNVEV (reference sequence). CDR3 bases: TGTGCCAGCAGGTTAAATGGGGGGACAGGGAGATCACCCCTCCACTTT. Translation: CASRLNGGTGRSPLHF.

The chain has TRBV7-9 and TRBJ2-5; 13 nucleotides match TRBD2. Germline V gene sequence: CDR1 SEHNR, CDR2 FQNEAQ (reference sequence). The ends lost 1 base at V and 2 bases at J; junction bases unmatched: 7. The CDR3 contains 18 residues. Here the CDR3 DNA reads TGTGCCAGCAGCTTAGGGACTAGCGGGGGCCTGGATCAAGAGACCCAGTACTTC. Protein product: CASSLGTSGGLDQETQYF.

The V call is TRBV7-9, the J call TRBJ2-7; D is tentatively TRBD1 or TRBD2 (6 bases each). CDR1 and CDR2 from the germline V gene are SEHNR and FQNEAQ (reference sequence). V was trimmed by 5 bases and J by 1 base, leaving 12 bases between them. This CDR3 comprises 14 residues. The CDR3 sequence is CASSPEGHSYEQYF. CDR3 DNA: TGTGCCAGCAGCCCGGAGGGACATTCCTACGAGCAGTACTTC.

The chain links TRBV7-9 to TRBJ1-2, with TRBD1 matching 10 bases. Trimming took 4 bases from V and 5 from J; bases not matched to a gene: 4. Germline CDR1 is SEHNR and CDR2 is FQNEAQ (reference sequence). CDR3 size: 14 residues. CDR3: CASSSDRGLYGYTF. DNA of the CDR3: TGTGCCAGCAGCTCCGACAGGGGGCTGTATGGCTACACCTTC.

The chain carries TRBV6-4 and TRBJ2-7; weak D call: TRBD1 (5 bases). CDR1 is MRHNA, CDR2 SNTAGT, per germline. The CDR3 length is 15 residues. V dropped 3 bases and J dropped 0 bases, with 12 bases sitting between them. CDR3 nucleotides: TGTGCCAGCAGTGAATTATGGGGCAGCTCCTACGAGCAGTACTTC. This gives the protein CASSELWGSSYEQYF.

There are a few counts of this clonotype. The chain joins TRBV29-1 to TRBJ2-4; D is possibly TRBD2 (5 bases). The ends were cut back, 1 base at V and 1 base at J, with 5 bases in the middle. This CDR3 comprises 13 residues. Germline CDR1 is SQVTM and CDR2 is ANQGSEA. The CDR3 region is CSVEAGAKNIQYF. For the CDR3, the DNA is TGCAGCGTTGAAGCGGGGGCCAAAAACATTCAGTACTTC.

The rearrangement joins TRBV3-1 to TRBJ2-4, with TRBD1 matching over 7 bases. The end of the DNA is better explained by TRBJ2-7, so the J call may be wrong. This CDR3 spans 13 amino acids. The germline V gene has CDR1 LGHDT and CDR2 YNNKEL (reference sequence). This CDR3 reads CASSGTALYEQYF. CDR3 in DNA: TGTGCCAGCTCCGGGACAGCACTCTACGAGCAGTACTTC.

The rearrangement links TRBV11-2 to TRBJ2-7, with D tentatively TRBD1 (6 bases). In germline, CDR1 is SGHAT, CDR2 FQNNGV. V was trimmed by 4 bases and J by 3 bases, leaving 19 bases between them. CDR3 length: 16 residues. For the CDR3, the DNA is TGTGCCAGCAGCTCCCTCACCACCAGGGGTGTCTACGAGCAGTACTTC. Its translation is CASSSLTTRGVYEQYF.

The chain has TRBV29-1 and TRBJ2-3, with TRBD1 matching over 7 bases. Losses at the gene ends were 6 bases for V and 0 bases for J; bases not matched to a gene: 3. Germline V gene data show CDR1 as SQVTM and CDR2 as ANQGSEA. The CDR3 is 13 amino acids. CDR3 loop: CSVLTGSTDTQYF. CDR3 coding DNA: TGCAGCGTCTTGACAGGGAGCACAGATACGCAGTATTTT.